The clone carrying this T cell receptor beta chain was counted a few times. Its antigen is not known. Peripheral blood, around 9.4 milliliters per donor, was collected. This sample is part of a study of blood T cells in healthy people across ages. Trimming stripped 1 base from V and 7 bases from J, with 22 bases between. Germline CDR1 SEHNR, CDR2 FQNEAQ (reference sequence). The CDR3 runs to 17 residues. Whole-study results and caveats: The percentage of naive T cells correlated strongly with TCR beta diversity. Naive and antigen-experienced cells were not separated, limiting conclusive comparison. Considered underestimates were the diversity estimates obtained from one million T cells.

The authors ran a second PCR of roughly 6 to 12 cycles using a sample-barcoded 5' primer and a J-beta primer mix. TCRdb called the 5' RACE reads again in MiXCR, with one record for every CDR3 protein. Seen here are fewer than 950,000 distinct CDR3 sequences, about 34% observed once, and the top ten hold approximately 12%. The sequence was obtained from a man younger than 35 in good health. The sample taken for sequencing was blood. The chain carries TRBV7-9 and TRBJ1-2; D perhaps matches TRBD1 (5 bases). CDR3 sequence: CASSLVGRATPRGGYTF. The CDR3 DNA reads TGTGCCAGCAGCTTAGTCGGAAGGGCAACGCCTAGGGGTGGCTACACCTTC.